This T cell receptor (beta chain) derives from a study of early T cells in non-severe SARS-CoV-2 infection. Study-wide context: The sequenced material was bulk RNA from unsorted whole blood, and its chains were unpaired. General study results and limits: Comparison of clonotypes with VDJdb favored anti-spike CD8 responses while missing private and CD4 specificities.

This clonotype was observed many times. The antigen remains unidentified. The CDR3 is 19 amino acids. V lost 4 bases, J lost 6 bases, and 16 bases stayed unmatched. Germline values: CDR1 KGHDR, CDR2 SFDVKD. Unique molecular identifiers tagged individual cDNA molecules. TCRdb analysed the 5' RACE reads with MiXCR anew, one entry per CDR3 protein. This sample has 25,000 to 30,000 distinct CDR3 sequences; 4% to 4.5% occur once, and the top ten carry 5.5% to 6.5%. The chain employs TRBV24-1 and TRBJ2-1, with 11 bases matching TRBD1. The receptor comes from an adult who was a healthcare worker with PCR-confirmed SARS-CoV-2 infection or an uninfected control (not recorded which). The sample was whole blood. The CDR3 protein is CATSDRGQGAGQKGNEQFF. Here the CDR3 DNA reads TGTGCCACCAGTGACCGTGGACAGGGGGCCGGACAAAAGGGCAATGAGCAGTTCTTC.